Listed below are T cell receptor beta chains from one sample, sequenced in a study of technical replicates of blood from a few donors. Here immunoSEQ multiplex PCR was the method, and the copy in TCRdb shows in-frame clones only, minus some. The sample lists fewer than 110,000 clones, roughly 95% occurring once. Sample: T cells isolated from PBMCs. The receptors shown here come from a human donor in good health. CDR3s leave out the opening cysteine and the closing phenylalanine or tryptophan.

j_gene: TRBJ2-1; v_gene: TRBV27; CDR3aa: ASRPRGDPYNEQF
j_gene: TRBJ2-1; v_gene: TRBV10-2; CDR3aa: ASSDGSRNEQF
j_gene: TRBJ1-2; v_gene: TRBV11-3; CDR3aa: ASSRGGGTSHT
j_gene: TRBJ1-1; v_gene: TRBV5-6; CDR3aa: ASSYWDRSMNTEAF
j_gene: TRBJ2-7; v_gene: TRBV4-1; CDR3aa: ASSPKQGSYEQY
j_gene: TRBJ1-5; v_gene: TRBV6-6; CDR3aa: ASSLMGHQPQH
j_gene: TRBJ1-2; v_gene: TRBV7-2; CDR3aa: ASSPGGLLLVYGYT
j_gene: TRBJ2-7; v_gene: TRBV6-6; CDR3aa: ASSRPGLAEEQY
j_gene: TRBJ2-5; v_gene: TRBV29-1; CDR3aa: SVQLVTGEY
j_gene: TRBJ1-5; v_gene: TRBV7-6; CDR3aa: ASSAQTGEGNQPQH
j_gene: TRBJ1-1; v_gene: TRBV25-1; CDR3aa: ASSELRTGVFSEAF
j_gene: TRBJ1-4; v_gene: TRBV7-8; CDR3aa: ASSPDRTNEKLF
j_gene: TRBJ1-2; v_gene: TRBV7-3; CDR3aa: ASSLQGGRYGYT
j_gene: TRBJ2-1; v_gene: TRBV30; CDR3aa: AWAGPGQGGHEQF
j_gene: TRBJ1-2; v_gene: TRBV6-4; CDR3aa: ASSDGTGLGYT
j_gene: TRBJ2-1; v_gene: TRBV19; CDR3aa: ASSIAGSSYNEQF
j_gene: TRBJ2-5; v_gene: TRBV2; CDR3aa: ASSEPSNPQETQY
j_gene: TRBJ2-3; v_gene: TRBV5-1; CDR3aa: ASSLGQGSDTQY
j_gene: TRBJ2-5; v_gene: TRBV28; CDR3aa: ASSSYTGQGWETQY
j_gene: TRBJ2-5; v_gene: TRBV28; CDR3aa: ASKTSAGETQY
j_gene: TRBJ2-3; v_gene: TRBV25-1; CDR3aa: ASTGLAGRYRQTDTQY
j_gene: TRBJ1-4; v_gene: TRBV6-7; CDR3aa: ARSWPERGEKLF
j_gene: TRBJ1-3; v_gene: TRBV25-1; CDR3aa: ASSSTAGGGNTIY
j_gene: TRBJ1-5; v_gene: TRBV18; CDR3aa: ASSPGQGIVNQPQH
j_gene: TRBJ2-1; v_gene: TRBV7-9; CDR3aa: ASSLVMNMHEEQF
j_gene: TRBJ2-4; v_gene: TRBV4-2; CDR3aa: ASSQDEDKKNIQY